Each of the 9 T cell receptor beta chains below was sequenced from the same sample in a study of T cell responses to AZD1222 COVID-19 vaccine. The data were produced by immunoSEQ multiplex PCR, yet TCRdb's version contains in-frame clones alone and is incomplete. The sample holds 100,000 to 150,000 clones, about 88% seen once. Source: peripheral blood, taken on day 0 of AZD1222 vaccination. The receptors originated from an adult in good health.

The chain couples TRBV19 to TRBJ1-2; 7 positions agree with TRBD1. This CDR3 is built from 14 residues. CDR1 and CDR2 from the germline V gene are LNHDA and SQIVND (reference sequence). J lost 4 bases, V lost 7 bases, and 9 bases had no gene match. This CDR3 reads CASNDRVGVYGYTF. For the CDR3, the DNA is TGTGCCAGTAACGACAGGGTTGGGGTCTATGGCTACACCTTC.

This clone was detected once. The chain joins TRBV24-1 to TRBJ1-2; maybe TRBD1 (5 bases). The CDR3 sequence is 15 residues long. Germline CDR1 and CDR2: KGHDR and SFDVKD. Trimming took 4 bases from V and 2 from J, leaving 13 bases between them. The CDR3 loop is CATSDPGAGNYGYTF. CDR3 sequence (DNA): TGTGCCACCAGTGACCCCGGGGCAGGGAACTATGGCTACACCTTC.

The count of this clone is one. This rearrangement joins TRBV6-5 to TRBJ1-2, with D unresolved. The CDR3 spans 12 residues. V gave up 6 bases and J gave up 5 bases, with 10 bases separating them. From germline, CDR1 is MNHEY and CDR2 SVGAGI. CDR3 DNA sequence: TGTGCCAGCAGCCTAACCTCGTATGGCTACACCTTC. Translating gives CASSLTSYGYTF.

The rearrangement uses TRBV5-1 and TRBJ2-7; 13 bases align to TRBD2. This CDR3 has 17 amino acids. The junction had 6 bases not matched to a gene; V was cut back by 1 base and J by 2 bases. The germline CDR1 and CDR2 sequences are SGHRS and YFSETQ. CDR3: CASSLSGTSGTTYEQYF. CDR3 DNA sequence: TGCGCCAGCAGCTTGTCCGGGACTAGCGGGACCACCTACGAGCAGTACTTC.

The genes are TRBV24-1 and TRBJ1-2; D gene unclear. The V gene's germline CDR1 is KGHDR and CDR2 SFDVKD. This CDR3 is 13 amino acids long. The V end was cut by 0 bases, the J end by 6 bases, with 7 bases between. CDR3 amino acids: CATSDLGLDGYTF. DNA for the CDR3: TGTGCCACCAGTGATTTGGGGCTGGATGGCTACACCTTC.

The chain combines TRBV5-1 with TRBJ1-2; D is undetermined. From germline, CDR1 is SGHRS and CDR2 YFSETQ. This CDR3 spans 17 amino acids. V shed 2 bases and J shed 8 bases, with 25 bases lying between them. The DNA of the CDR3 is TGCGCCAGCAGCTTAACGCCCGACGGACCAATAGCGCACGGCTACACCTTC. Protein product: CASSLTPDGPIAHGYTF.

V and J are TRBV5-1 and TRBJ2-5; perhaps D is TRBD1 or TRBD2 (5 bases each). This CDR3 is built from 16 residues. Deletions cut 4 bases from V and 2 bases from J, with 18 bases between. Looked up from germline, CDR1 is SGHRS and CDR2 is YFSETQ. CDR3 DNA: TGCGCCAGCAGCGCGCTCGGGGCAGGAACACAAGAGACCCAGTACTTC. Translated, it gives CASSALGAGTQETQYF.

The gene calls are TRBV12-3 or TRBV12-4 and TRBJ1-2; D not resolved. This CDR3 comprises 11 residues. The V and J ends lost 6 bases and 6 bases respectively, with 8 bases between them. CDR3 amino acids: CASSLWDGYTF. As DNA, the CDR3 is TGTGCCAGCAGCCTCTGGGATGGCTACACCTTC.

The J gene is TRBJ2-5, the V gene TRBV18, with a tentative D call TRBD2 (5 bases). Germline V gene lookup returns CDR1 KGHSH and CDR2 LQKENI. Between the trimmed V and J ends, which lost 2 bases and 5 bases, there was a span of 12 bases. This CDR3 has 14 amino acids. This CDR3 is CASSPWELVETQYF. CDR3 DNA: TGTGCCAGCTCACCATGGGAACTAGTTGAGACCCAGTACTTC. The whole variable domain, filled in from reference TRBV18 and TRBJ2-5, reads NAGVMQNPRHLVRRRGQEARLRCSPMKGHSHVYWYRQLPEEGLKFMVYLQKENIIDESGMPKERFSAEFPKEGPSILRIQQVVRGDSAAYFCASSPWELVETQYFGPGTRLLVL.